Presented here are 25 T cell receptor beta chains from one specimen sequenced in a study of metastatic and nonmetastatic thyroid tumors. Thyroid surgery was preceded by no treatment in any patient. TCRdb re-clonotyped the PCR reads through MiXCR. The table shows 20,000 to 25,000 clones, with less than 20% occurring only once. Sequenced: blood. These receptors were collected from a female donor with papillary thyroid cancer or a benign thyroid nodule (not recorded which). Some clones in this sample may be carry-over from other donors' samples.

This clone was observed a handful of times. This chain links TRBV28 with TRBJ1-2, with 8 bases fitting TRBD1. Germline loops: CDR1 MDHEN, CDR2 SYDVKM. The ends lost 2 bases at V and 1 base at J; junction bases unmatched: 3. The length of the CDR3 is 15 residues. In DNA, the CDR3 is TGTGCCAGCAGTTTAAGGGACAGGTTTAACTATGGCTACACCTTC. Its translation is CASSLRDRFNYGYTF.

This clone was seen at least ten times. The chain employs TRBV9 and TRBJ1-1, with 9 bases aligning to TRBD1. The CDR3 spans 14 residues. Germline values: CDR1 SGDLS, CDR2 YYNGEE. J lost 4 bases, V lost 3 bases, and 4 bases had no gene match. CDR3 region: CASSALTGGTEAFF. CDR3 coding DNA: TGTGCCAGCAGCGCATTGACAGGGGGCACTGAAGCTTTCTTT.

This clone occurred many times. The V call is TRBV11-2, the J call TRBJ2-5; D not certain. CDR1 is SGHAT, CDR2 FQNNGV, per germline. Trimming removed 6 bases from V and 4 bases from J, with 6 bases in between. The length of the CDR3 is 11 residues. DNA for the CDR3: TGTGCCAGCAGTCAGCGAGAGACCCAGTACTTC. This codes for CASSQRETQYF.

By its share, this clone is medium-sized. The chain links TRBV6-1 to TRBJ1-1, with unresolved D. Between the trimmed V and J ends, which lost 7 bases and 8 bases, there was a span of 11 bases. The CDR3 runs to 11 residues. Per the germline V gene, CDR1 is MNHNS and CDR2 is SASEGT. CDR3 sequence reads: CASIAAAEAFF. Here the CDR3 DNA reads TGTGCCAGCATTGCGGCAGCAGAAGCTTTCTTT.

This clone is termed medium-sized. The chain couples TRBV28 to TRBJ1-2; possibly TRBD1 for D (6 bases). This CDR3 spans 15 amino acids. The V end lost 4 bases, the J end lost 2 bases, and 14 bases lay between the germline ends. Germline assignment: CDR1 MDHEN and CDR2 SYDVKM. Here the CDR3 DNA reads TGTGCCAGCAGTTCACCTGGAACAGGGAACTATGGCTACACCTTC. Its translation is CASSSPGTGNYGYTF.

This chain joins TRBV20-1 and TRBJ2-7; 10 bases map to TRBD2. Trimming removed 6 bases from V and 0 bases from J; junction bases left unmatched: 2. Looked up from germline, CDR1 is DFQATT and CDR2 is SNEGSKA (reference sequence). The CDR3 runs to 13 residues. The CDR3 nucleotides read TGCAGTGCCTCTAGCGGGAGCTCCTACGAGCAGTACTTC. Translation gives CSASSGSSYEQYF.

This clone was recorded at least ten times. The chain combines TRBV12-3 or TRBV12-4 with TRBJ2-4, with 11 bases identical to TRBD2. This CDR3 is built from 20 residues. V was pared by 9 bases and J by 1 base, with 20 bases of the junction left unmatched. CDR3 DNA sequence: TGTGCCAGTTCGGGGCTTTTGACTAGCGGGGCTCCTAGGGCCAAAAACATTCAGTACTTC. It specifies CASSGLLTSGAPRAKNIQYF.

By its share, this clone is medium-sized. CDR3 DNA sequence: TGTGCCAGCAGTTTAAATGGTGGGAAAACACCCTACACCTTC. Its translation is CASSLNGGKTPYTF. The chain has TRBV27 and TRBJ1-2; no firm D call. Trimming removed 2 bases from V and 10 bases from J, with 17 bases in between. Germline assignment: CDR1 MNHEY and CDR2 SMNVEV (reference sequence). There are 14 residues in the CDR3.

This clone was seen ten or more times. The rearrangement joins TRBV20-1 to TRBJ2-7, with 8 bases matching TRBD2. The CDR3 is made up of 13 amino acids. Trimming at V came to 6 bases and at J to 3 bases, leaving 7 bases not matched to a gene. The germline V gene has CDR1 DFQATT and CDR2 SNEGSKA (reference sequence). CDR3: CSAKPGLGYEQYF. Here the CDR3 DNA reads TGCAGTGCGAAGCCGGGACTAGGCTACGAGCAGTACTTC.

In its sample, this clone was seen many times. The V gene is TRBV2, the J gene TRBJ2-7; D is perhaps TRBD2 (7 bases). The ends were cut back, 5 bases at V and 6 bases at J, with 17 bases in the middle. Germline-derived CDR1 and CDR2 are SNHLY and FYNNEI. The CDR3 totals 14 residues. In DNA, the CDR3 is TGTGCCAGCAGTAGCCGGAGGGGGGGCCTCGAGCAGTACTTC. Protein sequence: CASSSRRGGLEQYF.

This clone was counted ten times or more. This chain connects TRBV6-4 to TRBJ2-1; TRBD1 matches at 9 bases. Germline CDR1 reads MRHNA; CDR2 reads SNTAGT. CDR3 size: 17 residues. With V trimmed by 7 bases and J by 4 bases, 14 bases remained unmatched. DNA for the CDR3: TGTGCCAGCAAAGCCCTCTCCCTGGGACAGGGATACAATGAGCAGTTCTTC. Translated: CASKALSLGQGYNEQFF.

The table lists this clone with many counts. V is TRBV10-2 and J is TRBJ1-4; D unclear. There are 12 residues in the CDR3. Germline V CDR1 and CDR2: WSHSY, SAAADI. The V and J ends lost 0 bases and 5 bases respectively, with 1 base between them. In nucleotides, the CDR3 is TGCGCCAGCAGTGAGTCGAATGAAAAACTGTTTTTT. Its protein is CASSESNEKLFF.

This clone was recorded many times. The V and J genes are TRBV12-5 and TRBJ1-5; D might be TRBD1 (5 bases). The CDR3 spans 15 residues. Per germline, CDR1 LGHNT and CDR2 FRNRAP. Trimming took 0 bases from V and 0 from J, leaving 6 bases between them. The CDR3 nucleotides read TGTGCTAGTGGTTTGGTAAGGGGTAGCAATCAGCCCCAGCATTTT. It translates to CASGLVRGSNQPQHF.

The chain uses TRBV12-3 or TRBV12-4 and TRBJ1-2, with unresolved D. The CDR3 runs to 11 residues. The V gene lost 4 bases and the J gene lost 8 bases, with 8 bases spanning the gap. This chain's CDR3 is CASSSVGGYTF. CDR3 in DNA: TGTGCCAGCAGTTCAGTAGGGGGCTACACCTTC.

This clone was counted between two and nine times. The CDR3 protein is CASSEEASGGNEQFF. CDR3 coding DNA: TGTGCCAGCAGTGAAGAGGCTAGCGGGGGGAATGAGCAGTTCTTC. The chain recombines TRBV6-1 with TRBJ2-1; TRBD2 agrees at 11 bases. J gave up 7 bases and V 1 base, and 3 bases lay outside the gene matches. The CDR3 sequence is 15 residues long. CDR1 and CDR2 (germline): MNHNS, SASEGT.

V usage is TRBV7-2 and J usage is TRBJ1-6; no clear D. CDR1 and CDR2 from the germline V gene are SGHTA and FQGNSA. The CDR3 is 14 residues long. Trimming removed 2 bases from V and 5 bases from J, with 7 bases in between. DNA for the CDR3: TGTGCCAGCAGCTTATCGTGGGATAATTCACCCCTCCACTTT. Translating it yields CASSLSWDNSPLHF.

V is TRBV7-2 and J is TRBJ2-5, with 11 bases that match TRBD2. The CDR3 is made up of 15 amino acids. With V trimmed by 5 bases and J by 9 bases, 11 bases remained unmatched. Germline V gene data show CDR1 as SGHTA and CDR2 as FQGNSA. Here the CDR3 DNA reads TGTGCCAGCAGCAAACCGACTAGCGGGGCATTGGCCCAGTACTTC. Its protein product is CASSKPTSGALAQYF.

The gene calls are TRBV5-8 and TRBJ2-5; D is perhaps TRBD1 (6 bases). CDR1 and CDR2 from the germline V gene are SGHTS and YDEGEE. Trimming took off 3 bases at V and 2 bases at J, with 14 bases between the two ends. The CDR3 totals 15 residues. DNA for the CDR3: TGTGCCAGCAGCTCCGAAGACAGGAGACAAGAGACCCAGTACTTC. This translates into CASSSEDRRQETQYF. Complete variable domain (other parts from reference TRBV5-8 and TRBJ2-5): EAGVTQSPTHLIKTRGQQATLRCSPISGHTSVYWYQQALGLGLQFLLWYDEGEERNRGNFPPRFSGRQFPNYSSELNVNALELEDSALYLCASSSEDRRQETQYFGPGTRLLVL.

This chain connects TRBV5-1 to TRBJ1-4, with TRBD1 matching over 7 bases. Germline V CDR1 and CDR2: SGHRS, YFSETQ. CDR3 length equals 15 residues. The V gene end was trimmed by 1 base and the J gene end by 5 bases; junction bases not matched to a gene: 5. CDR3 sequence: CASSLLGTANEKLFF. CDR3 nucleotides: TGCGCCAGCAGCTTGCTTGGGACAGCCAATGAAAAACTGTTTTTT.

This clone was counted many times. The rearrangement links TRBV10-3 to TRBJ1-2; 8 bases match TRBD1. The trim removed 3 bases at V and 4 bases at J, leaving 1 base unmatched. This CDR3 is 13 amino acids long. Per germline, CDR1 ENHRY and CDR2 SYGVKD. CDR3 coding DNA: TGTGCCATCAGTGACGACAGGGGCTATGGCTACACCTTC. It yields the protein CAISDDRGYGYTF.

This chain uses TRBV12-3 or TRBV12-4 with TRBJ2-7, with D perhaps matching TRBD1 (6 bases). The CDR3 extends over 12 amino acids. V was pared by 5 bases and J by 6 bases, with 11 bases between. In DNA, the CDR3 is TGTGCCAGCAGTGTACAGGGACGCGAGCAGTACTTC. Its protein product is CASSVQGREQYF.

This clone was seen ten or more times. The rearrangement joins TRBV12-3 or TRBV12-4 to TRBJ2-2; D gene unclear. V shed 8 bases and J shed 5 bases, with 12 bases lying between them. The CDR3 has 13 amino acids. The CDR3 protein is CASDGPETGELFF. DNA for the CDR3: TGTGCCAGCGACGGGCCCGAGACCGGGGAGCTGTTTTTT.

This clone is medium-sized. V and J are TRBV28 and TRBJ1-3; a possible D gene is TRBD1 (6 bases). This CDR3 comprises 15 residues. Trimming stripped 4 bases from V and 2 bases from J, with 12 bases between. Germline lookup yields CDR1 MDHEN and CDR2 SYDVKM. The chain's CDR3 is CASSWGRGTGNTIYF. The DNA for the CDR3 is TGTGCCAGCAGTTGGGGCAGGGGTACTGGAAACACCATATATTTT.

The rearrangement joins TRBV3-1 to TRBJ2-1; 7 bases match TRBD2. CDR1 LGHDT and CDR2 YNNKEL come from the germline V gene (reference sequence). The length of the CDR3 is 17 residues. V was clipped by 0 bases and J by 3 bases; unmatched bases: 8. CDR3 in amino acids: CASSQDLTAGVYNEQFF. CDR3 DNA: TGTGCCAGCAGCCAAGATCTCACCGCGGGAGTCTACAATGAGCAGTTCTTC.

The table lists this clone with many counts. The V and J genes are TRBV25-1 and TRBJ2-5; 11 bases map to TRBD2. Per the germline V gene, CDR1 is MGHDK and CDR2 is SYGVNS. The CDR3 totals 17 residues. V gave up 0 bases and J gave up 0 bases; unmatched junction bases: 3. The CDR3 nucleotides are TGTGCCAGCAGTGAATATAGGGGACTAGCGGACCAAGAGACCCAGTACTTC. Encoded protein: CASSEYRGLADQETQYF.